A single sample is the source of the 6 T cell receptor beta chains below, sequenced in a study of shared clonotypes between healthy human individuals. Produced via immunoSEQ multiplex PCR; TCRdb's table is partial and in-frame only. Of 2 million to 3 million clones listed, 93% were seen once; the top ten hold 0.35% to 0.45%. Specimen: naive CD4+ T cells from PBMCs. Subset specified: CD45RA+ positively selected. These receptors came from a young man in good health. Some clones in this sample may be carry-over from other donors' samples.

The rearrangement joins TRBV5-5 to TRBJ1-5; 12 nucleotides agree with TRBD1. CDR3 size: 18 residues. Germline CDR1 is SGHKS and CDR2 is YYEKEE (reference sequence). Trimming took 1 base from V and 7 from J; bases not matched to a gene: 12. The chain's CDR3 is CASSLSWDRGLGWQPQHF. CDR3 DNA: TGTGCCAGCAGCTTGTCCTGGGACAGGGGGCTGGGGTGGCAGCCCCAGCATTTT. The whole variable domain, remainder taken from reference TRBV5-5 and TRBJ1-5, is DAGVTQSPTHLIKTRGQQVTLRCSPISGHKSVSWYQQVLGQGPQFIFQYYEKEERGRGNFPDRFSARQFPNYSSELNVNALLLGDSALYLCASSLSWDRGLGWQPQHFGDGTRLSIL.

The rearrangement links TRBV7-9 to TRBJ2-4, with D perhaps TRBD1 (7 bases). V gave up 6 bases and J gave up 0 bases, with 21 bases separating them. The CDR3 runs to 18 residues. The germline gives CDR1 SEHNR, CDR2 FQNEAQ (reference sequence). The CDR3 loop is CASSEGGQSALAKNIQYF. The CDR3 DNA sequence: TGTGCCAGCAGTGAGGGGGGACAGTCGGCCTTAGCCAAAAACATTCAGTACTTC.

V gene TRBV7-3 combines with J gene TRBJ2-1; a possible D gene is TRBD1 (5 bases). The V gene's germline CDR1 is SGHTA and CDR2 FQGTGA. Trimming left V 1 base short and J 5 bases short, with 9 bases between. The CDR3 is made up of 14 amino acids. CDR3 nucleotides: TGTGCCAGCAGCTTAATGGGGCGGAACAATGAGCAGTTCTTC. Its translation: CASSLMGRNNEQFF.

The CDR3 nucleotides read TGTGCCAGTAGTAGGGGACGGTCCACTGAAGCTTTCTTT. Translating gives CASSRGRSTEAFF. The J gene is TRBJ1-1, the V gene TRBV19, with a weak D call TRBD1 (5 bases). This CDR3 spans 13 amino acids. V gave up 4 bases and J gave up 4 bases, with 10 bases separating them. Germline loops: CDR1 LNHDA, CDR2 SQIVND (reference sequence).

This chain joins TRBV5-1 and TRBJ2-5; perhaps D is TRBD1 or TRBD2 (5 bases each). The germline V and J ends were trimmed by 6 bases and 5 bases, with 17 bases remaining between them. The CDR3 is 14 amino acids. Germline V gene lookup returns CDR1 SGHRS and CDR2 YFSETQ. For the CDR3, the DNA is TGCGCCAGCAACCGGGACGGGCGAGGGGAGACCCAGTACTTC. Encoded protein: CASNRDGRGETQYF.

The CDR3 bases are TGTGCCAGCAGACCGGGACCAGCCACCTATGGCTACACCTTC. Its translation is CASRPGPATYGYTF. The chain employs TRBV27 and TRBJ1-2, with D tentatively TRBD1 (5 bases). Germline V CDR1 and CDR2: MNHEY, SMNVEV (reference sequence). The CDR3 has 14 residues. V lost 6 bases and J 4 bases, leaving 15 bases between the germline ends.